One sample yielded the 27 T cell receptor beta chains listed below, sequenced in a study of tumor-infiltrating lymphocytes in localized non-small cell lung cancer. Clones were read by immunoSEQ multiplex PCR, and TCRdb kept only the in-frame ones, dropping some. The sample carries fewer than 15,000 clones, 82% recorded once. Sequencing was carried out using uninvolved lung tissue not adjacent to the tumor. The receptors were sampled from a human donor with non-small cell lung cancer.

V gene TRBV2 combines with J gene TRBJ2-7; D perhaps matches TRBD2 (6 bases). The germline CDR1 and CDR2 sequences are SNHLY and FYNNEI. This CDR3 has 15 residues. Between the trimmed V and J ends, which lost 1 base and 7 bases, there was a span of 17 bases. The CDR3 reads CASSEVARGAREQYF. CDR3 sequence (DNA): TGTGCCAGCAGTGAAGTGGCGCGGGGAGCTAGGGAGCAGTACTTC.

The chain has TRBV10-2 and TRBJ1-5, with a tentative D call TRBD1 (5 bases). The CDR3 totals 13 residues. Trimming removed 6 bases at V and 7 bases at J, with 13 bases between. Per the germline V gene, CDR1 is WSHSY and CDR2 is SAAADI. The CDR3 coding sequence is TGCGCCAGCAGCGAACAGGAGCGGCAGCCCCAGCATTTT. It codes for CASSEQERQPQHF.

The CDR3 DNA reads as TGTGCCAGTAGTAATACAGGGGGCTCCTACAATGAGCAGTTCTTC. Protein sequence: CASSNTGGSYNEQFF. The V call is TRBV19, the J call TRBJ2-1, with 8 bases matching TRBD1. Trimming took 4 bases from V and 0 from J; bases not matched to a gene: 2. Germline values: CDR1 LNHDA, CDR2 SQIVND (reference sequence). This CDR3 is built from 15 residues.

The chain carries TRBV25-1 and TRBJ2-5; tentatively, D is TRBD2 (7 bases). Trimming left V 2 bases short and J 6 bases short, with 10 bases between. CDR1 and CDR2 (germline): MGHDK, SYGVNS. The CDR3 has 13 amino acids. CDR3 in amino acids: CASSEGGAKTQYF. CDR3 coding DNA: TGTGCCAGCAGTGAAGGGGGGGCGAAGACCCAGTACTTC.

This rearrangement joins TRBV6-1 to TRBJ1-3, with no clear D. CDR3 length: 13 amino acids. The V and J ends lost 11 bases and 0 bases respectively, with 11 bases between them. Per germline, CDR1 MNHNS and CDR2 SASEGT. Here the CDR3 reads CAGGVSSGNTIYF. The CDR3 region has the DNA TGTGCCGGCGGCGTGAGCTCTGGAAACACCATATATTTT.

This CDR3 is CASSLVQETQYF. The CDR3 bases are TGTGCCAGCAGCTTAGTCCAAGAGACCCAGTACTTC. The chain combines TRBV7-2 with TRBJ2-5; D is unclear. Germline V lookup: CDR1 SGHTA, CDR2 FQGNSA. The CDR3 consists of 12 residues. V lost 1 base and J 1 base, leaving 1 base between the germline ends.

This chain connects TRBV6-6 to TRBJ2-2; TRBD2 agrees at 8 bases. Losses at the gene ends were 6 bases for V and 7 bases for J; bases not matched to a gene: 10. CDR1 is MNHNY, CDR2 SVGAGI, per germline (reference sequence). This CDR3 comprises 15 residues. CDR3 region: CASSPEVAGFGELFF. CDR3 coding DNA: TGTGCCAGCAGCCCCGAAGTAGCGGGGTTCGGGGAGCTGTTTTTT.

The chain uses TRBV2 and TRBJ1-1; D gene uncertain. Germline CDR1 and CDR2: SNHLY and FYNNEI. The CDR3 spans 14 residues. Trimming took 1 base from V and 3 from J, leaving 9 bases between them. In DNA form, the CDR3 reads TGTGCCAGCAGTGAAGGTTTCCGCGACACTGAAGCTTTCTTT. Protein sequence: CASSEGFRDTEAFF.

The gene calls are TRBV6-1 and TRBJ1-4; D is unresolved. This CDR3 comprises 13 residues. Per germline, CDR1 MNHNS and CDR2 SASEGT. Trimming took 4 bases from V and 8 from J, leaving 11 bases between them. CDR3: CASSVDMGEKLFF. The CDR3 DNA reads as TGTGCCAGCAGTGTCGACATGGGGGAAAAACTGTTTTTT.

The chain joins TRBV6-6 to TRBJ2-5, with 8 bases fitting TRBD1. Germline V gives CDR1 MNHNY, CDR2 SVGAGI (reference sequence). Unmatched junction bases numbered 5, after V lost 7 bases and J lost 4 bases. This CDR3 contains 13 residues. Here the CDR3 DNA reads TGTGCCAGCACCGACAGGGGTCGAGAGACCCAGTACTTC. Translating gives CASTDRGRETQYF.

V usage is TRBV7-3 and J usage is TRBJ2-1; TRBD1 matches at 7 bases. Germline CDR1 and CDR2: SGHTA and FQGTGA. Trimming at V came to 0 bases and at J to 6 bases, leaving 5 bases not matched to a gene. This CDR3 is built from 15 residues. CDR3 bases: TGTGCCAGCAGCTTAACCGGGTCAGGGGGCAATGAGCAGTTCTTC. This translates into CASSLTGSGGNEQFF.

The chain carries TRBV12-5 and TRBJ2-7; tentative D call: TRBD1 (5 bases). Germline CDR1 is LGHNT and CDR2 is FRNRAP. The CDR3 runs 13 residues. V was pared by 1 base and J by 2 bases, with 6 bases between. The CDR3 loop reads CASGLGRAYEQYF. DNA for the CDR3: TGTGCTAGTGGTTTGGGCAGGGCCTACGAGCAGTACTTC.

V is TRBV7-2 and J is TRBJ2-1, with 10 nucleotides matching TRBD2. Losses at the gene ends were 2 bases for V and 15 bases for J; bases not matched to a gene: 10. The CDR3 spans 14 residues. In germline, CDR1 is SGHTA, CDR2 FQGNSA. This CDR3 is CASSLQSSGGSLFF. CDR3 coding DNA: TGTGCCAGCAGCTTACAGTCTAGCGGGGGAAGCCTGTTCTTC.

The rearrangement joins TRBV27 to TRBJ1-6, with D possibly being TRBD1 (5 bases). The CDR3 length is 14 residues. The germline V gene encodes CDR1 MNHEY and CDR2 SMNVEV (reference sequence). V was trimmed by 6 bases and J by 7 bases, leaving 13 bases between them. CDR3 sequence: CASRPGTSNSPLHF. CDR3 coding DNA: TGTGCCAGCAGACCCGGGACGTCCAATTCACCCCTCCACTTT.

The CDR3 is CASSSRPSQEDTEAFF. The CDR3 region has the DNA TGTGCCAGCAGCTCACGACCCTCGCAGGAGGACACTGAAGCTTTCTTT. The chain recombines TRBV7-2 with TRBJ1-1; no clear D. CDR3 length: 16 amino acids. Trimming shortened V by 4 bases and J by 3 bases, and 18 bases separated the two germline ends. CDR1 SGHTA and CDR2 FQGNSA come from the germline V gene.

This chain links TRBV5-1 with TRBJ1-4, with TRBD1 matching 10 bases. V shed 0 bases and J 8 bases; nucleotides not matched to a gene: 7. This CDR3 has 16 residues. Germline V gives CDR1 SGHRS, CDR2 YFSETQ. The CDR3 bases are TGCGCCAGCAGCTTGGGACAGGGGGCGCCCCGGGAAAAACTGTTTTTT. It translates to CASSLGQGAPREKLFF.

This clone has a handful of counts. DNA of the CDR3: TGTGCCAGCAGGCCGGACGGTAGCTCCTACAATGAGCAGTTCTTC. Its protein is CASRPDGSSYNEQFF. The V and J genes are TRBV6-4 and TRBJ2-1; D is ambiguous. Germline values: CDR1 MRHNA, CDR2 SNTAGT. Trimming stripped 6 bases from V and 0 bases from J, with 12 bases between. This CDR3 contains 15 residues.

This clone has more than one count but fewer than ten. V gene TRBV6-1 combines with J gene TRBJ1-1; TRBD1 is a possible D gene (6 bases). This CDR3 comprises 15 residues. The germline V and J ends were trimmed by 2 bases and 3 bases, with 13 bases remaining between them. CDR1 is MNHNS and CDR2 is SASEGT in the germline V gene. CDR3 region: CASSEHRGGDTEAFF. The CDR3 bases are TGTGCCAGCAGTGAACATCGAGGGGGTGACACTGAAGCTTTCTTT.

V and J are TRBV6-6 and TRBJ1-1, with D possibly matching TRBD1 (5 bases). This CDR3 has 15 amino acids. From germline, CDR1 is MNHNY and CDR2 SVGAGI (reference sequence). V was trimmed by 6 bases and J by 6 bases, leaving 20 bases between them. CDR3 nucleotides: TGTGCCAGCAGCCCGCTCGCAGGGACGTCGGCTGAAGCTTTCTTT. Its protein product is CASSPLAGTSAEAFF.

The gene calls are TRBV19 and TRBJ1-5, with 8 bases fitting TRBD1. This CDR3 comprises 17 residues. Germline-derived CDR1 and CDR2 are LNHDA and SQIVND (reference sequence). V lost 1 base to trimming and J lost 0 bases; unmatched junction nucleotides: 5. The CDR3 region has the DNA TGTGCCAGTAGTATAGGGTGGACAGGGAATAGCAATCAGCCCCAGCATTTT. This sequence encodes CASSIGWTGNSNQPQHF.

V and J are TRBV19 and TRBJ1-1, with a weak D call TRBD1 (5 bases). This CDR3 comprises 11 residues. V lost 7 bases to trimming and J lost 5 bases, with 8 bases between them. Germline CDR1 and CDR2: LNHDA and SQIVND (reference sequence). The CDR3 DNA follows: TGTGCCAGTACAGGGAGTACTGAAGCTTTCTTT. This sequence encodes CASTGSTEAFF.

J is TRBJ2-2 and V is TRBV11-3; a possible D gene is TRBD1 (5 bases). CDR1 and CDR2 (germline): SGHNT, YENEEA. V lost 7 bases and J lost 1, with 19 bases in between. The CDR3 has 17 residues. CDR3 residues: CASTQTAGHKNTGELFF. The DNA for the CDR3 is TGTGCCAGCACTCAAACTGCCGGACACAAGAACACCGGGGAGCTGTTTTTT.

The J gene is TRBJ2-3, the V gene TRBV7-2; D gene ambiguous. The CDR3 is made up of 15 amino acids. Germline-derived CDR1 and CDR2 are SGHTA and FQGNSA. The ends were cut back, 2 bases at V and 6 bases at J, with 15 bases in the middle. The CDR3 bases are TGTGCCAGCAGCTTAATGGCGGTTTTAGGCGATACGCAGTATTTT. This gives the protein CASSLMAVLGDTQYF.

A few counts support this clone. The chain combines TRBV11-1 with TRBJ2-7; D ambiguous. This CDR3 spans 12 amino acids. Looked up from germline, CDR1 is SGHAT and CDR2 is FQDESV (reference sequence). The V end was cut by 3 bases, the J end by 2 bases, with 5 bases between. CDR3 in amino acids: CASSFTAYEQYF. In DNA form, the CDR3 reads TGTGCCAGCAGCTTTACAGCCTACGAGCAGTACTTC.

The V gene is TRBV7-9, the J gene TRBJ2-1; TRBD1 agrees at 10 bases. CDR3 length: 14 residues. V lost 1 base and J lost 8; bases outside the gene matches: 2. Germline CDR1 is SEHNR and CDR2 is FQNEAQ (reference sequence). The CDR3 is CASSLGQGAYEQFF. The CDR3 region has the DNA TGTGCCAGCAGCTTAGGACAGGGGGCATATGAGCAGTTCTTC.

V is TRBV29-1 and J is TRBJ1-1; D unresolved. CDR3 size: 13 residues. Trimming cost V 5 bases and J 0 bases, with 10 bases left between them. In germline, CDR1 is SQVTM, CDR2 ANQGSEA. The CDR3 is CSVQAEMNTEAFF. The CDR3 region has the DNA TGCAGCGTTCAGGCAGAAATGAACACTGAAGCTTTCTTT.

The rearrangement uses TRBV7-8 and TRBJ1-3; D might be TRBD1 (6 bases). Germline CDR1 SGHVS, CDR2 FQNEAQ. The CDR3 sequence is 13 residues long. The V end was cut by 3 bases, the J end by 6 bases, with 9 bases between. CDR3 DNA sequence: TGTGCCAGCAGCTTTTCAGGGGAAAACACCATATATTTT. Its protein product is CASSFSGENTIYF. Supplemented by reference TRBV7-8 and TRBJ1-3, the full variable domain reads GAGVSQSPRYKVAKRGQDVALRCDPISGHVSLFWYQQALGQGPEFLTYFQNEAQLDKSGLPSDRFFAERPEGSVSTLKIQRTQQEDSAVYLCASSFSGENTIYFGEGSWLTVV.